The next 30 T cell receptor beta chains were all read from a single sample in a study of cytomegalovirus exposure and HLA in healthy donors. In the PCR, 60 Vbeta and 13 Jbeta primers were used. Sequencing was performed with immunoSEQ multiplex PCR; in TCRdb, only in-frame clones are kept and a portion is missing. The data include 110,000 to 150,000 clones; the top ten clones carry 2% to 3%. The sample consisted of PBMCs. The receptors stem from a man aged 35 to 55 in good health and CMV-seronegative.

The chain links TRBV4-3 to TRBJ1-3; D is undetermined. The CDR3 spans 16 residues. Germline V gene lookup returns CDR1 LGHNA and CDR2 YSLEER. V dropped 0 bases and J dropped 0 bases, with 9 bases sitting between them. CDR3 amino acids: CASSQDNSGSGNTIYF. CDR3 coding DNA: TGCGCCAGCAGCCAAGATAACTCGGGCTCTGGAAACACCATATATTTT.

The chain recombines TRBV4-1 with TRBJ2-5, with 10 positions matching TRBD2. V shed 4 bases, J shed 1 base, and the junction held 3 bases outside the gene matches. The CDR3 covers 15 residues. Germline CDR1 MGHRA, CDR2 YSYEKL. In DNA, the CDR3 is TGCGCCAGCAGCCCCCTAGCGGGGGCCCAAGAGACCCAGTACTTC. It yields the protein CASSPLAGAQETQYF.

The chain links TRBV5-5 to TRBJ1-6; the match to TRBD1 covers 10 bases. The ends lost 4 bases at V and 14 bases at J; junction bases unmatched: 12. This CDR3 contains 15 residues. The V gene's germline CDR1 is SGHKS and CDR2 YYEKEE (reference sequence). The CDR3: CASSQMTGGASSLHF. The CDR3 nucleotides read TGTGCCAGCAGCCAGATGACAGGGGGCGCGTCGTCCCTCCACTTT.

This sequence joins TRBV10-3 and TRBJ2-1, with D possibly matching TRBD2 (6 bases). The length of the CDR3 is 12 residues. The V end lost 2 bases, the J end lost 9 bases, and 8 bases lay between the germline ends. The V gene's germline CDR1 is ENHRY and CDR2 SYGVKD. As DNA, the CDR3 is TGTGCCATCAGTGAGGGGGGGAGTGAGCAGTTCTTC. Amino acid sequence: CAISEGGSEQFF.

J is TRBJ1-1 and V is TRBV21-1; TRBD1, the D gene given by the table, was not confirmed from the DNA. TRBV21-1 is listed as a pseudogene. The CDR3 covers 17 residues. The CDR3 sequence is CASSKRWKGVLNTEAFF. Written as DNA, the CDR3 is TGTGCCAGCAGCAAAAGGTGGAAGGGGGTGCTGAACACTGAAGCTTTCTTT.

The genes are TRBV6-1 and TRBJ2-3; the match to TRBD2 covers 9 bases. The CDR3 consists of 14 residues. CDR1 and CDR2 from the germline V gene are MNHNS and SASEGT. Unmatched junction bases numbered 3, after V lost 4 bases and J lost 4 bases. The CDR3: CASSGGGGPDTQYF. DNA of the CDR3: TGTGCCAGCAGTGGCGGGGGGGGCCCAGATACGCAGTATTTT.

The chain employs TRBV9 and TRBJ2-7, with 7 bases identical to TRBD1. CDR1 and CDR2 from the germline V gene are SGDLS and YYNGEE. The CDR3 covers 15 residues. Losses at the gene ends were 4 bases for V and 5 bases for J; bases not matched to a gene: 12. CDR3 protein: CASSLLTGLNDEQYF. The CDR3 DNA sequence: TGTGCCAGCAGCCTATTGACAGGGTTAAATGACGAGCAGTACTTC.

The chain couples TRBV5-4 to TRBJ1-2, with 12 bases identical to TRBD1. Germline CDR1 SGHNT, CDR2 YYREEE (reference sequence). The length of the CDR3 is 15 residues. V lost 4 bases, J lost 6 bases, and 7 bases stayed unmatched. The CDR3 DNA reads as TGTGCCAGCAGCGGGGACAGGGGGCGTCTTCATGGCTACACCTTC. Protein product: CASSGDRGRLHGYTF. The entire variable domain, with the rest obtained from reference TRBV5-4 and TRBJ1-2, is as follows: ETGVTQSPTHLIKTRGQQVTLRCSSQSGHNTVSWYQQALGQGPQFIFQYYREEENGRGNFPPRFSGLQFPNYSSELNVNALELDDSALYLCASSGDRGRLHGYTFGSGTRLTVV.

V and J are TRBV6-1 and TRBJ2-5, with 11 bases fitting TRBD1. Germline V lookup: CDR1 MNHNS, CDR2 SASEGT. This CDR3 is 15 amino acids long. V trimming: 3 bases; J trimming: 5 bases; junction bases outside the gene matches: 5. The CDR3 here is CASSDRTGGRETQYF. CDR3 sequence (DNA): TGTGCCAGCAGTGATAGGACAGGGGGCAGGGAGACCCAGTACTTC.

The chain recombines TRBV11-2 with TRBJ2-1; TRBD1 is a possible D gene (6 bases). The CDR3 has 14 residues. Germline loops: CDR1 SGHAT, CDR2 FQNNGV. Trimming cost V 3 bases and J 5 bases, with 11 bases left between them. DNA for the CDR3: TGTGCCAGCAGCTTCGACGGACAGAACAATGAGCAGTTCTTC. Translating gives CASSFDGQNNEQFF.

The chain carries TRBV10-3 and TRBJ1-6; the match to TRBD1 covers 9 bases. Trimming removed 6 bases from V and 7 bases from J; junction bases left unmatched: 4. CDR1 and CDR2 from the germline V gene are ENHRY and SYGVKD. This CDR3 spans 14 amino acids. The CDR3 is CAISEDRGNSPLHF. The CDR3 DNA follows: TGTGCCATCAGCGAGGACAGGGGAAATTCACCCCTCCACTTT.

V and J are TRBV13 and TRBJ1-2, with TRBD1 as a possible D gene (6 bases). The CDR3 loop spans 15 amino acids. V dropped 5 bases and J dropped 4 bases, with 17 bases sitting between them. Germline values: CDR1 PRHDT, CDR2 FYEKMQ (reference sequence). CDR3 sequence: CASSDYRVGLYGYTF. The CDR3 coding sequence is TGTGCCAGCAGCGACTACAGGGTGGGTCTCTATGGCTACACCTTC.

The chain uses TRBV5-1 and TRBJ1-1; maybe TRBD1 (6 bases). V lost 2 bases to trimming and J lost 4 bases, with 15 bases between them. Germline CDR1 and CDR2: SGHRS and YFSETQ. The CDR3 contains 15 residues. Written as DNA, the CDR3 is TGCGCCAGCAGCTTAGGGGGGGGCGAGGGCACTGAAGCTTTCTTT. It encodes CASSLGGGEGTEAFF.

This chain joins TRBV14 and TRBJ1-2, with no clear D. CDR1 and CDR2 (germline): SGHDN, FVKESK. This CDR3 has 13 amino acids. The germline V and J ends were trimmed by 0 bases and 8 bases, with 10 bases remaining between them. This chain's CDR3 is CASSQEWQLGYTF. In DNA, the CDR3 is TGTGCCAGCAGCCAAGAATGGCAATTAGGCTACACCTTC.

The rearrangement links TRBV4-3 to TRBJ2-7; D is possibly TRBD1 (7 bases). The germline V gene encodes CDR1 LGHNA and CDR2 YSLEER. Trimming cost V 10 bases and J 3 bases, with 16 bases left between them. The CDR3 runs 13 residues. The CDR3 loop is CATSRQGGYEQYF. The CDR3 DNA sequence: TGCGCCACGAGCCGGCAGGGGGGCTACGAGCAGTACTTC.

The chain carries TRBV5-1 and TRBJ1-1, with a possible D match to TRBD1 (5 bases). Germline V gene lookup returns CDR1 SGHRS and CDR2 YFSETQ. The CDR3 has 15 residues. Trimming shortened V by 5 bases and J by 3 bases, and 17 bases separated the two germline ends. The CDR3 reads CASSLRGGVDTEAFF. For the CDR3, the DNA is TGCGCCAGCAGTTTGCGGGGGGGAGTGGACACTGAAGCTTTCTTT.

This chain connects TRBV6-5 to TRBJ2-1; 9 nucleotides align to TRBD2. The CDR3 extends over 15 amino acids. After removal of 6 bases from V and 1 base from J, the junction contained 4 bases not matched to a gene. Germline CDR1 MNHEY, CDR2 SVGAGI. The CDR3 here is CASSVAGASYNEQFF. DNA of the CDR3: TGTGCCAGCAGCGTAGCGGGGGCTTCCTACAATGAGCAGTTCTTC.

The rearrangement joins TRBV4-1 to TRBJ2-3; 12 bases fit TRBD1. V lost 0 bases to trimming and J lost 5 bases; unmatched junction nucleotides: 15. Germline loops: CDR1 MGHRA, CDR2 YSYEKL. CDR3 length: 20 residues. The CDR3 DNA reads as TGCGCCAGCAGCCAAGATCGGAGGACCCGGGACAGGGGGCCGTTAGATACGCAGTATTTT. Its translation: CASSQDRRTRDRGPLDTQYF.

This chain uses TRBV6-5 with TRBJ2-5; maybe TRBD2 (7 bases). Looked up from germline, CDR1 is MNHEY and CDR2 is SVGAGI. With 6 bases removed from V and 5 bases from J, the gap between germline ends came to 16 bases. The length of the CDR3 is 14 residues. The CDR3 protein is CASRTRGGEETQYF. CDR3 sequence (DNA): TGTGCCAGCAGGACCCGCGGGGGCGAGGAGACCCAGTACTTC.

The chain uses TRBV6-6 and TRBJ1-1, with D possibly TRBD1 on 6 matching bases. Looked up from germline, CDR1 is MNHNY and CDR2 is SVGAGI (reference sequence). V dropped 6 bases and J dropped 2 bases, with 19 bases sitting between them. The CDR3 contains 16 residues. DNA for the CDR3: TGTGCCAGCAGACACTACTCTACAGGGTTCAACACTGAAGCTTTCTTT. Residues: CASRHYSTGFNTEAFF.

V is TRBV7-9 and J is TRBJ1-5, with unresolved D. Germline V lookup: CDR1 SEHNR, CDR2 FQNEAQ (reference sequence). The CDR3 consists of 13 residues. V dropped 3 bases and J dropped 2 bases, with 5 bases sitting between them. The chain's CDR3 is CASSFPGNQPQHF. CDR3 bases: TGTGCCAGCAGCTTCCCGGGCAATCAGCCCCAGCATTTT.

The V and J genes are TRBV7-2 and TRBJ1-5; weak D call: TRBD1 (6 bases). The germline V gene encodes CDR1 SGHTA and CDR2 FQGNSA. The V end was cut by 1 base, the J end by 2 bases, with 9 bases between. The CDR3 has 15 amino acids. The DNA of the CDR3 is TGTGCCAGCAGCTTAGACAGGGTTGGCAATCAGCCCCAGCATTTT. Translating gives CASSLDRVGNQPQHF.

The chain couples TRBV15 to TRBJ2-3; D remains ambiguous. V gave up 5 bases and J gave up 2 bases, with 8 bases separating them. Per the germline V gene, CDR1 is LNHNV and CDR2 is YYDKDF (reference sequence). This CDR3 is 13 amino acids long. The CDR3 DNA reads TGTGCCACCAGCCTCGGTCCCACAGATACGCAGTATTTT. Its translation: CATSLGPTDTQYF.

This chain links TRBV5-6 with TRBJ2-7; a possible D gene is TRBD1 (6 bases). CDR3 size: 12 residues. With 1 base removed from V and 6 bases from J, the gap between germline ends came to 8 bases. Germline V gives CDR1 SGHDT, CDR2 YYEEEE. The CDR3 loop is CASSLTGLEQYF. In nucleotides, the CDR3 is TGTGCCAGCAGCTTGACAGGGCTCGAGCAGTACTTC.

CDR3 in DNA: TGTGCCATTACAGGGGGAACGAACACTGAAGCTTTCTTT. Amino acid sequence: CAITGGTNTEAFF. The rearrangement uses TRBV7-8 and TRBJ1-1; 8 nucleotides align to TRBD1. CDR1 is SGHVS, CDR2 FQNEAQ, per germline. Losses at the gene ends were 10 bases for V and 1 base for J; bases not matched to a gene: 5. The length of the CDR3 is 13 residues.

This chain links TRBV11-2 with TRBJ2-7; 10 bases are shared with TRBD1. CDR1 is SGHAT and CDR2 is FQNNGV in the germline V gene. The CDR3 sequence is 15 residues long. The trim removed 4 bases at V and 1 base at J, leaving 4 bases unmatched. As DNA, the CDR3 is TGTGCCAGCAGCTGGGGGACAGGGGCATCCTACGAGCAGTACTTC. Residues: CASSWGTGASYEQYF.

The chain has TRBV29-1 and TRBJ2-5; 8 bases are shared with TRBD1. Germline V gene sequence: CDR1 SQVTM, CDR2 ANQGSEA. V shed 4 bases and J 2 bases; nucleotides not matched to a gene: 6. CDR3 length: 14 residues. Here the CDR3 DNA reads TGCAGCGTTGTAGGAAGGACAGGGCAAGAGACCCAGTACTTC. It translates to CSVVGRTGQETQYF.

The CDR3 is CASRQGAGYTEAFF. The CDR3 DNA follows: TGTGCCAGCAGACAGGGGGCAGGCTACACTGAAGCTTTCTTT. The chain combines TRBV2 with TRBJ1-1; 9 nucleotides match TRBD1. This CDR3 is 14 amino acids long. With 6 bases clipped from V and 3 bases from J, the junction kept 5 bases outside the gene matches. Germline loops: CDR1 SNHLY, CDR2 FYNNEI.

The rearrangement joins TRBV18 to TRBJ1-5; the match to TRBD1 covers 7 bases. Per germline, CDR1 KGHSH and CDR2 LQKENI. V trimming: 3 bases; J trimming: 7 bases; junction bases outside the gene matches: 6. This CDR3 is 14 amino acids long. This CDR3 reads CASSPRQGEQPQHF. The CDR3 DNA follows: TGTGCCAGCTCACCTCGACAGGGAGAACAGCCCCAGCATTTT.

As DNA, the CDR3 is TGTGCCAGCAGTGAAGCGCCTACAGGGTTACCCCTCCACTTT. Protein product: CASSEAPTGLPLHF. The chain carries TRBV6-1 and TRBJ1-6; maybe TRBD1 (6 bases). V was trimmed by 0 bases and J by 12 bases, leaving 12 bases between them. Germline V gives CDR1 MNHNS, CDR2 SASEGT. The CDR3 has 14 amino acids.